What follows describes a single T cell receptor beta chain. The data belong to a study of blood T cell repertoires in COVID-19. Study information: From T cells, B-cell-depleted T cells, or PBMCs came the material, which was cDNA or gDNA.

Clones were sequenced by immunoSEQ multiplex PCR, and TCRdb holds only the in-frame ones, with some missing. The sample has 140,000 to 150,000 clones; approximately 80% are singletons. The CDR3 is 14 amino acids. Germline V gives CDR1 SNHLY, CDR2 FYNNEI. V was cut by 3 bases and J by 3 bases, with 6 bases left in between. The genes are TRBV2 and TRBJ1-6; weak D call: TRBD1 (6 bases). What was sequenced was peripheral blood. This TCR came from a man aged 55 to 70 with active or convalescent COVID-19. The DNA of the CDR3 is TGTGCCAGCAGTGAGGGACACTATAATTCACCCCTCCACTTT. Translated, it gives CASSEGHYNSPLHF.